This T cell receptor (beta chain) derives from a study of control samples from healthy donors and cancer patients. Trimming took 4 bases from V and 1 from J, leaving 13 bases between them. This CDR3 comprises 15 residues. Looked up from germline, CDR1 is MGHRA and CDR2 is YSYEKL. The data were produced by immunoSEQ multiplex PCR, yet TCRdb's version contains in-frame clones alone and is incomplete. This sample carries approximately 71,000 clones, 85% to 90% of them seen once, and the ten largest clones take about 20%. The V and J genes are TRBV4-1 and TRBJ1-1, with D hard to call. The sample taken for sequencing was PBMCs. This receptor was identified in a man aged 55 to 70 with lung cancer. The CDR3 DNA reads TGCGCCAGCAGCCCTGAGAAAGGCAAGAACACTGAAGCTTTCTTT. Its protein is CASSPEKGKNTEAFF.